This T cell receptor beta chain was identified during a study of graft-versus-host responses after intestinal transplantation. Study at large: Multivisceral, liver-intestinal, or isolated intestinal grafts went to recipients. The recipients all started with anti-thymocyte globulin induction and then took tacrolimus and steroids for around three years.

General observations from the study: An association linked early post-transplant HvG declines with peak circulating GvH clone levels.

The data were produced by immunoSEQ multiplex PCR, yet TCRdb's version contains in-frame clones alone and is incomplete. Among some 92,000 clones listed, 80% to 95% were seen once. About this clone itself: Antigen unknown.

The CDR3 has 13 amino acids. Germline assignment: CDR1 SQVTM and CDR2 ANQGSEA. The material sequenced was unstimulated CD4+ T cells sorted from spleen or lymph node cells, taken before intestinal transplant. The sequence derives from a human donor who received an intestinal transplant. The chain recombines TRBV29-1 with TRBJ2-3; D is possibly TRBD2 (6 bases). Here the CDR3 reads CTTWGVGTDTQYF. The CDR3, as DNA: TGCACCACATGGGGGGTGGGGACAGATACGCAGTATTTT.